A selection of T cell receptor beta chains follows, all from one sample in a study of cytomegalovirus exposure and HLA in healthy donors. Sequencing was performed with immunoSEQ multiplex PCR; in TCRdb, only in-frame clones are kept and a portion is missing. Of under 150,000 clones listed, less than 85% are singletons. The source material was PBMCs. The receptors stem from a man aged 30-40 years in good health and CMV-seronegative. CDR3s include the opening cysteine and the closing phenylalanine or tryptophan. Fields, in order: J gene, V gene, D gene, clone size, CDR3 DNA, CDR3 protein. A D gene is named only where the DNA matches it firmly. Clone size is given for some rows only: seen once, a few or many times, or a class if the clone is expanded.

>TRBJ2-7|TRBV9|-|-
TGTGCCAGCAGCGTAGATCCGGAGACCTACGAGCAGTACTTC
CASSVDPETYEQYF
>TRBJ2-7|TRBV7-6|-|-
TGTGCCAGCAGCTCACTGCCGAACGGGAGCTCCTACGAGCAGTACTTC
CASSSLPNGSSYEQYF
>TRBJ2-5|TRBV28|TRBD1|-
TGTGCCAGCAGTCTAGGGACAGATTATCAAGAGACCCAGTACTTC
CASSLGTDYQETQYF
>TRBJ1-3|TRBV9|TRBD1|few
TGTGCCAGCAGCACCAGCTCCACGGGACAGGGAAACACCATATATTTT
CASSTSSTGQGNTIYF
>TRBJ2-7|TRBV7-2|-|-
TGTGCCAGCAGCTTAAGGTCAGGGAAAGGACACGAGCAGTACTTC
CASSLRSGKGHEQYF
>TRBJ2-5|TRBV7-9|TRBD2|-
TGTGCCAGCAGCTGGGCTAGCGGGAGGGTAAGGGAGACCCAGTACTTC
CASSWASGRVRETQYF
>TRBJ2-5|TRBV7-7|TRBD2|-
TGTGCTAGCAGCCTAGAGGCGACTAGCGGCGACGGGGCCCAGTACTTC
CASSLEATSGDGAQYF
>TRBJ1-2|TRBV11-3|-|-
TGTGCCAGCAGCTCTGGACATCCTAACTATGGCTACACCTTC
CASSSGHPNYGYTF
>TRBJ2-7|TRBV7-7|-|-
TGTGCCAGCAGTTCCCGACGGGGCGAGCAGTACTTC
CASSSRRGEQYF
>TRBJ2-7|TRBV28|-|-
TGTGCCATCCAGGGAGGGGGGTACGAGCAGTACTTC
CAIQGGGYEQYF
>TRBJ1-2|TRBV27|-|-
TGTGCCAGCAGTTTCCGCGGGTCCTACTCGGCGAACTATGGCTACACCTTC
CASSFRGSYSANYGYTF
>TRBJ2-4|TRBV6-6|-|-
TGTGCCAGCAGTCAAGGTGGAGGGAATAGAGACATTCAGTACTTC
CASSQGGGNRDIQYF
>TRBJ1-1|TRBV7-2|-|-
TGTGCCAGCAGCTTAATTTTCGGGAACACTGAAGCTTTCTTT
CASSLIFGNTEAFF
>TRBJ2-1|TRBV28|-|-
TGTGCCAGCAGTTTTTCGCTAGCAGACTACAATGAGCAGTTCTTC
CASSFSLADYNEQFF
>TRBJ2-2|TRBV19|-|-
TGTGCCAGTAGTCTTATAGGGGGGGTGAACACCGGGGAGCTGTTTTTT
CASSLIGGVNTGELFF
>TRBJ2-1|TRBV13|-|few
TGTGCCAGCAGCTTAAACTTGTTCTATGAGCAGTTCTTC
CASSLNLFYEQFF
>TRBJ2-5|TRBV7-9|TRBD2|few
TGTGCCAGCAGTCTAATTGGGCTAGCGGCACAAGAGACCCAGTACTTC
CASSLIGLAAQETQYF
>TRBJ1-5|TRBV10-1|-|-
TGCGCCAGCAGTGAGATTACAGGGAAGGGTCAGCCCCAGAATTTT
CASSEITGKGQPQNF
>TRBJ2-7|TRBV9|TRBD2|-
TGTGCCAGCAGCGGGCGTAGCGGGCTCCCCTACGAGCAGTACTTC
CASSGRSGLPYEQYF
>TRBJ2-4|TRBV19|-|-
TGTGCCACCGATGGGGGCGGGGGATCGGCCAAAAACATTCAGTACTTC
CATDGGGGSAKNIQYF
>TRBJ2-7|TRBV6-5|-|-
TGTGCCAGCAGTTACGGCGGTCCTCCCTACGAGCAGTACTTC
CASSYGGPPYEQYF
>TRBJ2-1|TRBV5-6|-|-
TGTGCCAGCAGCTTGGGTGTCCTCCCCGGTAATGAGCAGTTCTTC
CASSLGVLPGNEQFF
>TRBJ2-5|TRBV15|-|-
TGTGCCACCAGCAGACGAGGGTCGCGTGAGACCCAGTACTTC
CATSRRGSRETQYF
>TRBJ2-3|TRBV14|TRBD1|-
TGTGCCAGCAGCCAAGGGGGACAGGGTGAGGATACGCAGTATTTT
CASSQGGQGEDTQYF
>TRBJ2-1|TRBV7-9|-|-
TGTGCCAGCAGCCCACGACAGGAGCAGTTCTTC
CASSPRQEQFF
>TRBJ2-7|TRBV7-6|TRBD1|-
TGTGCCAGCAGCTCACCGGGACAGGGAACCTACGAGCAGTACTTC
CASSSPGQGTYEQYF
>TRBJ1-4|TRBV29-1|TRBD1|once
TGCAGCGTTGGGGACAGGGGGCATGGAAAACTGTTTTTT
CSVGDRGHGKLFF
>TRBJ1-3|TRBV4-1|TRBD1|-
TGCGCCAGCAGCGAGAGATCCGGGACAGGGGCAATACCTGGAAACACCATATATTTT
CASSERSGTGAIPGNTIYF
>TRBJ2-7|TRBV20-1|-|-
TGCAGTGCTGACATGGGGGGCGAGCAGTACTTC
CSADMGGEQYF
>TRBJ1-2|TRBV4-2|TRBD1|-
TGTGCCAGCAGCCAGGACAGGGGTGGCTACCCCTTC
CASSQDRGGYPF
>TRBJ2-7|TRBV5-1|TRBD1|many
TGCGCCAGCAGCTTGACGGCAGGGGGCGGGTACGAGCAGTACTTC
CASSLTAGGGYEQYF
>TRBJ1-2|TRBV4-3|TRBD1|few
TGCGCCAGCAGCCAGTATGTAGGACAGGGGGCGCGTGGTGGCTACACCTTC
CASSQYVGQGARGGYTF
>TRBJ2-1|TRBV7-2|-|-
TGTGCCAGCAGCTTAGTACCGGATCCTACAGGTAGTGAGCAGTTCTTC
CASSLVPDPTGSEQFF
>TRBJ2-7|TRBV5-4|TRBD2|few
TGTGCCAGCAGCTTGGGGGCTAGCGGGAGTACCAACGAGCAGTACTTC
CASSLGASGSTNEQYF